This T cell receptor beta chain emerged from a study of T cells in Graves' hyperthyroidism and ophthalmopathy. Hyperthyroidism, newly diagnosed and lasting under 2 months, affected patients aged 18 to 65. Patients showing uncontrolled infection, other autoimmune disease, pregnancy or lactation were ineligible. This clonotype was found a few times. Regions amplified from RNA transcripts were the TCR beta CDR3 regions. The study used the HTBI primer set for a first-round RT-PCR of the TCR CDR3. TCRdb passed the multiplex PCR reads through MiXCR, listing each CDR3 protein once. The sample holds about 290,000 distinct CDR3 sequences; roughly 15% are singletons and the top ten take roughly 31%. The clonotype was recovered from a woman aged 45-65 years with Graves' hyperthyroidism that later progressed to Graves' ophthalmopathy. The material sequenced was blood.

The CDR3, as DNA: TGTGCCAGCACGTGGAGGCCTGAAGAAAAACTGTTTTTT. This sequence encodes CASTWRPEEKLFF. The V call is TRBV6-5, the J call TRBJ1-4; D call uncertain. Germline assignment: CDR1 MNHEY and CDR2 SVGAGI. Trimming pared 7 bases from V and 8 bases from J, leaving 14 bases between. The CDR3 totals 13 residues.